This note documents a single T cell receptor (beta chain) sequence. This sample is drawn from a study of blood T cell repertoires in COVID-19. The overall study: The cDNA or gDNA used as material had been derived from T cells, B-cell-depleted T cells, or PBMCs.

Original data processing: Reference gene primer amplification in the assay estimated nucleated cell counts. Sequencing was performed with immunoSEQ multiplex PCR; in TCRdb, only in-frame clones are kept and a portion is missing. D and trimming were read from the DNA, whereas the V and J calls and clone size are those reported in that table. The repertoire holds around 58,000 clones, with more than 75% as singletons. The V gene's germline CDR1 is LGHNA and CDR2 YNFKEQ. The CDR3 runs 13 residues. Trimming removed 0 bases from V and 3 bases from J, with 3 bases in between. Adults between roughly 18 and 89 years of age took part from under 30 US areas. Recovered Cohort 3 donors showed two negative PCRs, clearance, or symptom resolution.

This TCR was recovered from a woman in her thirties or forties who had recovered from COVID-19. This chain uses TRBV4-2 with TRBJ1-5; D is unclear. The sample comprised PBMCs or T cells enriched from blood (not recorded which). CDR3 amino acids: CASSQDYNQPQHF. The CDR3 DNA reads as TGTGCCAGCAGCCAAGATTACAATCAGCCCCAGCATTTT.